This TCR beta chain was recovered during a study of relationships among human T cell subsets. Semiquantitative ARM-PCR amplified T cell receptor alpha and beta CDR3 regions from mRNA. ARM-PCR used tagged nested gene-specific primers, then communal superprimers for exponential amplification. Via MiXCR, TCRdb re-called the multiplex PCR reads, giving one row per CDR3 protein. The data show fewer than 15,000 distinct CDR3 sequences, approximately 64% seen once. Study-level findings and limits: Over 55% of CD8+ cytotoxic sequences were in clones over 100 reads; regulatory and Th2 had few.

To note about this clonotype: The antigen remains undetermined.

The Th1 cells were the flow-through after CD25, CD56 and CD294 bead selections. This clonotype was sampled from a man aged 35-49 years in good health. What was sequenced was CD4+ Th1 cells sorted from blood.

The CDR3 here is CASKSQYTYEQYF. For the CDR3, the DNA is TGTGCCAGCAAGTCTCAATATACCTACGAGCAGTACTTC. This chain uses TRBV28 with TRBJ2-7; no clear D gene. Germline V gene sequence: CDR1 MDHEN, CDR2 SYDVKM. Trimming cost V 7 bases and J 2 bases, with 12 bases left between them. The CDR3 covers 13 residues.